Shown below are 29 T cell receptor beta chains from a single sample sequenced in a study of TIL therapy for anti-PD-1-resistant metastatic lung cancer. Sequencing used immunoSEQ v3. Only in-frame clones appear in the TCRdb table, and some are missing; sequencing was by immunoSEQ multiplex PCR. The table lists over 10,000 clones, approximately 80% of them singletons, with roughly a tenth in the top ten. Time point in this sample: pre-treatment sample, taken before nivolumab and TIL therapy. This sample comprised blood, obtained at baseline. Source of these receptors: a person between 25 and 79 years old with non-small cell lung cancer.

This clone appeared once. The J gene is TRBJ2-5, the V gene TRBV2; the D gene could be TRBD1 or TRBD2 (6 bases each). Per the germline V gene, CDR1 is SNHLY and CDR2 is FYNNEI. This CDR3 comprises 12 residues. The V and J ends lost 4 bases and 5 bases respectively, with 8 bases between them. CDR3 nucleotide sequence: TGTGCCAGCAGTGGGGGGGCGGAGACCCAGTACTTC. Its protein product is CASSGGAETQYF.

The chain has TRBV12-1 and TRBJ2-6. TRBV12-1 is annotated as a pseudogene. The CDR3 runs 14 residues. CDR3 sequence reads: CASRGTSGANVLTF. The CDR3 DNA is TGTGCCAGCAGGGGGACCTCTGGGGCCAACGTCCTGACTTTC.

V gene TRBV7-2 combines with J gene TRBJ1-2, with D hard to call. Germline CDR1 reads SGHTA; CDR2 reads FQGNSA. V lost 6 bases, J lost 0 bases, and 11 bases lay in between. This CDR3 has 14 amino acids. This chain's CDR3 is CASRLRGSNYGYTF. CDR3 nucleotides: TGTGCCAGCAGATTACGCGGATCTAACTATGGCTACACCTTC.

The rearrangement joins TRBV10-2 to TRBJ1-5; D not resolved. V was clipped by 0 bases and J by 4 bases, with 10 bases between them. Germline assignment: CDR1 WSHSY and CDR2 SAAADI. The length of the CDR3 is 15 residues. CDR3 nucleotides: TGCGCCAGCAGTGAGTCAATAGGGATGAATCAGCCCCAGCATTTT. This codes for CASSESIGMNQPQHF.

The V and J genes are TRBV2 and TRBJ1-1, with no clear D. Germline lookup yields CDR1 SNHLY and CDR2 FYNNEI. The CDR3 length is 11 residues. V dropped 6 bases and J dropped 2 bases, with 4 bases sitting between them. CDR3 DNA sequence: TGTGCCAGCAGGTACAACACTGAAGCTTTCTTT. It codes for CASRYNTEAFF.

The rearrangement joins TRBV5-6 to TRBJ2-3; the D gene is possibly TRBD1 (6 bases). Trimming cost V 0 bases and J 5 bases, with 13 bases left between them. Germline assignment: CDR1 SGHDT and CDR2 YYEEEE. This CDR3 contains 15 residues. The CDR3 sequence is CASSLGGGLGDTQYF. CDR3 DNA: TGTGCCAGCAGCTTGGGAGGGGGTTTGGGAGATACGCAGTATTTT.

This clone was counted a single time. The rearrangement uses TRBV27 and TRBJ1-1; D remains ambiguous. Germline assignment: CDR1 MNHEY and CDR2 SMNVEV (reference sequence). V lost 6 bases and J 0 bases, leaving 11 bases between the germline ends. The CDR3 is 14 residues long. This chain's CDR3 is CASSRARMNTEAFF. The DNA for the CDR3 is TGTGCCAGCAGCCGGGCCCGAATGAACACTGAAGCTTTCTTT.

The genes are TRBV5-4 and TRBJ2-2, with no clear D. This CDR3 is 17 amino acids long. Germline CDR1 and CDR2: SGHNT and YYREEE (reference sequence). V was trimmed by 4 bases and J by 0 bases, leaving 16 bases between them. For the CDR3, the DNA is TGTGCCAGCAGCGCTGCCCCAGGTATTCCGAACACCGGGGAGCTGTTTTTT. Translating it yields CASSAAPGIPNTGELFF.

The chain links TRBV5-5 to TRBJ1-2; no definite D call. The length of the CDR3 is 14 residues. The ends were cut back, 4 bases at V and 2 bases at J, with 12 bases in the middle. Per the germline V gene, CDR1 is SGHKS and CDR2 is YYEKEE (reference sequence). CDR3 sequence (DNA): TGTGCCAGCAGCCACGACTCCATGAACTATGGCTACACCTTC. Translated: CASSHDSMNYGYTF.

This clone was counted once. This sequence joins TRBV7-2 and TRBJ2-1; 7 nucleotides line up with TRBD1. V trimming: 3 bases; J trimming: 8 bases; junction bases outside the gene matches: 1. CDR1 and CDR2 from the germline V gene are SGHTA and FQGNSA. The CDR3 length is 12 residues. CDR3 region: CASSFDRDEQFF. The CDR3 DNA sequence: TGTGCCAGCAGCTTCGACAGGGATGAGCAGTTCTTC.

The chain links TRBV30 to TRBJ1-1, with 9 bases aligning to TRBD1. The CDR3 totals 16 residues. In germline, CDR1 is GTSNPN, CDR2 SVGIG (reference sequence). V lost 1 base to trimming and J lost 0 bases; unmatched junction nucleotides: 6. The CDR3 DNA follows: TGTGCCTGGAGTGGCGGACGGACAGGGGTGAACACTGAAGCTTTCTTT. It yields the protein CAWSGGRTGVNTEAFF.

The chain has TRBV7-6 and TRBJ2-2, with D possibly matching TRBD2 (5 bases). This CDR3 has 13 amino acids. Between the trimmed V and J ends, which lost 7 bases and 9 bases, there was a span of 15 bases. Germline assignment: CDR1 SGHVS and CDR2 FNYEAQ. Written as DNA, the CDR3 is TGTGCCAGCACCCCACTAGTGGGCAGGGAGCTGTTTTTT. It translates to CASTPLVGRELFF.

This clone has a single count. As DNA, the CDR3 is TGTGCCAGCAGCAAGGCTGGGGACGGATACACAGATACGCAGTATTTT. Amino acids: CASSKAGDGYTDTQYF. This chain joins TRBV9 and TRBJ2-3; D possibly uses TRBD1 or TRBD2 (5 bases each). Germline loops: CDR1 SGDLS, CDR2 YYNGEE. CDR3 length: 16 residues. The V end lost 4 bases, the J end lost 2 bases, and 17 bases lay between the germline ends.

CDR3 loop: CASSVLVGIETDTQYF. In DNA form, the CDR3 reads TGTGCCAGCAGCGTACTCGTCGGAATTGAGACAGATACGCAGTATTTT. V usage is TRBV9 and J usage is TRBJ2-3; D remains unclear. This CDR3 spans 16 amino acids. Germline V lookup: CDR1 SGDLS, CDR2 YYNGEE. V was cut by 1 base and J by 3 bases, with 15 bases left in between.

This chain connects TRBV27 to TRBJ2-3, with D unresolved. The germline CDR1 and CDR2 sequences are MNHEY and SMNVEV (reference sequence). CDR3 length: 16 amino acids. Deletions cut 3 bases from V and 4 bases from J, with 17 bases between. CDR3 DNA sequence: TGTGCCAGCAGTTTCGTCCGGCTATCTCTCCCAGATACGCAGTATTTT. Protein: CASSFVRLSLPDTQYF.

The chain joins TRBV6-1 to TRBJ2-7, with D possibly matching TRBD1 (6 bases). There are 13 residues in the CDR3. Germline V gene data show CDR1 as MNHNS and CDR2 as SASEGT. V lost 6 bases, J lost 2 bases, and 11 bases lay in between. CDR3 in DNA: TGTGCCAGCAGAGGACAGCCTACCTACGAGCAGTACTTC. Its translation: CASRGQPTYEQYF.

The rearrangement links TRBV5-1 to TRBJ2-1, with 9 nucleotides matching TRBD1. With V trimmed by 0 bases and J by 4 bases, 5 bases remained unmatched. CDR3 length: 16 amino acids. CDR1 and CDR2 (germline): SGHRS, YFSETQ. In DNA form, the CDR3 reads TGCGCCAGCAGCTTGGCGGGACAGGGAGGGTACAATGAGCAGTTCTTC. This codes for CASSLAGQGGYNEQFF.

The chain carries TRBV7-9 and TRBJ2-7; 7 bases map to TRBD1. The CDR3 is made up of 13 amino acids. Trimming took 5 bases from V and 6 from J; bases not matched to a gene: 7. Germline assignment: CDR1 SEHNR and CDR2 FQNEAQ (reference sequence). Here the CDR3 reads CASSAFTGVEQYF. DNA of the CDR3: TGTGCCAGCAGCGCATTTACAGGGGTCGAGCAGTACTTC.

CDR3 residues: CASSMRLNEQFF. The CDR3, as DNA: TGTGCCAGTAGTATGCGGCTCAATGAGCAGTTCTTC. This chain uses TRBV19 with TRBJ2-1; no definite D call. The V and J ends lost 3 bases and 6 bases respectively, with 6 bases between them. The germline gives CDR1 LNHDA, CDR2 SQIVND (reference sequence). The CDR3 contains 12 residues.

This chain links TRBV10-1 with TRBJ1-1; D perhaps matches TRBD1 (5 bases). V lost 2 bases to trimming and J lost 0 bases, with 10 bases between them. Per the germline V gene, CDR1 is WNHNN and CDR2 is SYGVQD (reference sequence). This CDR3 has 15 amino acids. CDR3: CASSETTGMNTEAFF. In nucleotides, the CDR3 is TGCGCCAGCAGTGAGACCACAGGAATGAACACTGAAGCTTTCTTT.

This chain joins TRBV20-1 and TRBJ2-3, with D possibly being TRBD1 (6 bases). Trimming shortened V by 8 bases and J by 6 bases, and 12 bases separated the two germline ends. The length of the CDR3 is 11 residues. CDR1 is DFQATT and CDR2 is SNEGSKA in the germline V gene (reference sequence). In nucleotides, the CDR3 is TGCAGTACGTACCAGGGGGATACGCAGTATTTT. As protein: CSTYQGDTQYF.

The genes are TRBV2 and TRBJ2-3; 9 bases line up with TRBD2. V was clipped by 7 bases and J by 5 bases; unmatched bases: 7. Germline V gene lookup returns CDR1 SNHLY and CDR2 FYNNEI. This CDR3 is 14 amino acids long. This CDR3 is CASNGGRALDTQYF. CDR3 DNA sequence: TGTGCCAGCAACGGCGGGAGGGCCCTAGATACGCAGTATTTT. Based on the CDR3 plus reference TRBV2 and TRBJ2-3, the full variable domain is EPEVTQTPSHQVTQMGQEVILRCVPISNHLYFYWYRQILGQKVEFLVSFYNNEISEKSEIFDDQFSVERPDGSNFTLKIRSTKLEDSAMYFCASNGGRALDTQYFGPGTRLTVL.

The V gene is TRBV19, the J gene TRBJ2-3; 10 nucleotides line up with TRBD2. With V trimmed by 5 bases and J by 2 bases, 4 bases remained unmatched. Germline V gene sequence: CDR1 LNHDA, CDR2 SQIVND (reference sequence). This CDR3 spans 15 amino acids. The CDR3 reads CASSLAGGVTDTQYF. CDR3 sequence (DNA): TGTGCCAGTAGTTTAGCGGGAGGAGTCACAGATACGCAGTATTTT.

The rearrangement uses TRBV19 and TRBJ2-5; TRBD2 matches 10 bases. The DNA end favors TRBJ2-7, so the J call may be wrong. CDR1 and CDR2 (germline): LNHDA, SQIVND (reference sequence). There are 17 residues in the CDR3. The CDR3 DNA follows: TGTGCCAGTAGCATAAGTCCCGGGGCTAGCGGGAGCCACGAGCAGTACTTC. It encodes CASSISPGASGSHEQYF.

This clone came up once. The V gene is TRBV30, the J gene TRBJ2-7; a possible D gene is TRBD1 (5 bases). This CDR3 contains 13 residues. Trimming took off 5 bases at V and 3 bases at J, with 14 bases between the two ends. Germline CDR1 GTSNPN, CDR2 SVGIG (reference sequence). The CDR3 DNA follows: TGTGCCTGGGCCCGGACAAGTAGCTACGAGCAGTACTTC. Its translation: CAWARTSSYEQYF.

The rearrangement joins TRBV5-1 to TRBJ2-7; 7 bases map to TRBD1. J lost 3 bases, V lost 3 bases, and 9 bases had no gene match. CDR1 and CDR2 from the germline V gene are SGHRS and YFSETQ. This CDR3 contains 15 residues. The CDR3 loop reads CASSSTYRGDYEQYF. The CDR3, as DNA: TGCGCCAGCAGCTCCACGTACAGGGGCGACTACGAGCAGTACTTC. The full variable domain, rest sourced from reference TRBV5-1 and TRBJ2-7, is KAGVTQTPRYLIKTRGQQVTLSCSPISGHRSVSWYQQTPGQGLQFLFEYFSETQRNKGNFPGRFSGRQFSNSRSEMNVSTLELGDSALYLCASSSTYRGDYEQYFGPGTRLTVT.

The chain is built from TRBV9 and TRBJ2-3; 7 nucleotides align to TRBD2. This CDR3 region has 14 residues. Germline CDR1 SGDLS, CDR2 YYNGEE. With 2 bases clipped from V and 2 bases from J, the junction kept 2 bases outside the gene matches. This CDR3 reads CASSVWDYTDTQYF. The DNA for the CDR3 is TGTGCCAGCAGCGTTTGGGACTACACAGATACGCAGTATTTT. The whole variable domain, remainder taken from reference TRBV9 and TRBJ2-3, is DSGVTQTPKHLITATGQRVTLRCSPRSGDLSVYWYQQSLDQGLQFLIQYYNGEERAKGNILERFSAQQFPDLHSELNLSSLELGDSALYFCASSVWDYTDTQYFGPGTRLTVL.

The genes are TRBV7-9 and TRBJ1-2, with D possibly TRBD1 on 5 matching bases. The CDR3 is 15 residues long. CDR1 is SEHNR and CDR2 is FQNEAQ in the germline V gene (reference sequence). Trimming left V 1 base short and J 4 bases short, with 13 bases between. The CDR3, as DNA: TGTGCCAGCAGCTTAGGGGCAGGGAGCGGCTATGGCTACACCTTC. Translating it yields CASSLGAGSGYGYTF.

This chain connects TRBV5-1 to TRBJ2-5; a weak D match, TRBD2 (6 bases). The germline V gene has CDR1 SGHRS and CDR2 YFSETQ. The CDR3 is 15 residues long. Between the trimmed V and J ends, which lost 3 bases and 1 base, there was a span of 13 bases. The CDR3 protein is CASSYNTGSQETQYF. DNA of the CDR3: TGCGCCAGCAGCTATAACACCGGGAGCCAAGAGACCCAGTACTTC.